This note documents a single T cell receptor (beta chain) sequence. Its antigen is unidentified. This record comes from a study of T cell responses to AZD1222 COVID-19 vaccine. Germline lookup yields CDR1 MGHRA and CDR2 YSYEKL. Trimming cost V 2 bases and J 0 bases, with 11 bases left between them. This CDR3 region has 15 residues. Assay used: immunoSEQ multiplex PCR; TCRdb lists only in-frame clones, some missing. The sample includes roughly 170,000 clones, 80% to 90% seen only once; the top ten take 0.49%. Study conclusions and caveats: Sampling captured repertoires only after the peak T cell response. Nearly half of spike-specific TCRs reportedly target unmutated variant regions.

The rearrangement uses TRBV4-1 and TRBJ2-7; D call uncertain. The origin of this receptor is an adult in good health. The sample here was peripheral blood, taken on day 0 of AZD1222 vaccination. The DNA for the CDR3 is TGCGCCAGCAGCCAACCCGGAATTAGCTCCTACGAGCAGTACTTC. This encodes CASSQPGISSYEQYF.